The clone carrying this TCR beta chain occurred once. Germline lookup yields CDR1 SQVTM and CDR2 ANQGSEA. This CDR3 is 13 amino acids long. Trimming took 7 bases from V and 3 from J, leaving 15 bases between them. The data belong to a study of healthy donors' naive CD4 and CD8 T cells. Each TCR library used 500 ng of total RNA and a linear amplification protocol. As processed by the authors: From about five healthy donors, some 78,000 rearranged TCR alpha transcripts were sequenced. One entry per CDR3 protein, called by TCRdb with MiXCR from the reads. The V and J calls and clone size are TCRdb's, not the authors'. The sample has around 200,000 distinct CDR3 sequences; over 60% are singletons.

The sequence came from a pool of human donors in good health; the sample pools cells from several healthy donors. The gene calls are TRBV29-1 and TRBJ1-1; D gene uncertain. The sample consisted of naive CD4+ and CD8+ T cells sorted from blood, pooled from several donors. CDR3 in amino acids: CSAADRADTEAFF. The CDR3 DNA is TGCAGCGCTGCGGACCGGGCGGACACTGAAGCTTTCTTT.